This T cell receptor beta chain was captured in a study of T cells in Graves' hyperthyroidism and ophthalmopathy. Study information: Prior to any treatment, at the point of initial diagnosis, peripheral blood was collected.

CDR1 and CDR2 (germline): MDHEN, SYDVKM. V shed 8 bases and J 2 bases; nucleotides not matched to a gene: 8. The CDR3 has 15 amino acids. This clonotype was found many times. TCR beta CDR3 regions were amplified from RNA. During a first-round RT-PCR of the TCR CDR3, the HTBI primer set was used. TCRdb re-called the multiplex PCR reads with MiXCR, one entry per CDR3 protein. The profile shows approximately 610,000 distinct CDR3 sequences, roughly 15% of them singletons. The diagnoses drew upon clinical symptoms, serum thyroxine and TRAb, thyroid ultrasound and orbital computed tomography. The source is a woman aged 40 to 55 with Graves' ophthalmopathy. Material: blood. The chain carries TRBV28 and TRBJ2-7; 11 nucleotides align to TRBD2. CDR3 residues: CASESGLAVPYEQYF. CDR3 in DNA: TGTGCCAGCGAATCGGGACTAGCGGTCCCCTACGAGCAGTACTTC.